This paragraph reports one T cell receptor (beta chain). Its antigen remains unidentified. The record has no base qualities; no much larger clone is one base away. V loses 4 bases, J loses 3 bases, and the germline ends lie 15 bases apart. CDR1 and CDR2 were assigned from the germline V gene (reference sequence) as LNHDA and SQIVND. The CDR3 covers 16 residues, taking in both the cysteine and the phenylalanine. Just the 48-base CDR3 DNA is kept, in frame starting at base 1. Collaborating institutions collected whole blood in K2EDTA tubes following their own protocols. For TCRbeta analysis, collaborators shipped samples as frozen whole blood, isolated PBMCs, or DNA extracted from either of those sample types. This sample was included in a study of blood T cell repertoires in COVID-19 (TCRdb year 2020). Notes on the research overall: Samples from collaborators originated in the United States, Italy and Spain and spanned both the acute and convalescent phases of COVID-19. The material from the prospective study consisted of cDNA or gDNA derived from T cells, B-cell-depleted T cells, or PBMCs. Subjects who had been exposed to COVID-19, were actively infected with it, or had recovered from it provided the deeply sampled blood TCRbeta repertoires that made up the dataset. The repertoires were made available in a free public database intended to serve as a resource for research on the immune response to SARS-CoV-2. Samples were obtained from the ongoing ImmuneRACE study (first 160 participants) and from approximately 1,200 subjects provided by 6 global collaborators. Sample metadata almost always included a de-identified subject ID, COVID-19 status, age in years and sex. Where available, HLA class I and class II types were obtained from metadata supplied by the sample provider rather than from assay-based typing.

TCRbeta CDR3 regions were amplified from genomic DNA by means of the immunoSEQ Assay, a bias-controlled multiplex PCR. As for the authors' bioinformatics: The number of nucleated cells in each sample was estimated by amplification of reference gene primers within the assay. To quantify the absolute abundance of each unique TCRbeta CDR3 rearrangement, sequence reads were collapsed and filtered. For each sample, productive Simpson clonality was calculated as the square root of Simpson's diversity index across productive rearrangements. In TCRdb, the immuneACCESS table is reduced to in-frame sequences with V and J assigned. These tables do not hold every clone; where another copy was compared, an unresolved V gene accounts for under half, and the others remain unexplained. V and J calls plus clone size are reproduced from that table; the DNA served to infer D and trimming. Present in this sample are around 150,000 clones, roughly 73% of which were seen just once. Together, the top ten hold around 2.7% of the sample.

The investigation overall reported the following: How much clinical and demographic metadata was included differed by source and by participant, and the metadata was provided uncurated.

The chain is encoded by TRBV19 joined to TRBJ1-4, with the D gene too uncertain to name. What was sequenced was peripheral blood. The receptor was isolated from a man in his sixties or seventies with acute or convalescent COVID-19. The CDR3 region reads CASSTYRGVSNEKLFF. The sequenced DNA: TGTGCCAGTAGTACTTACCGGGGTGTATCTAATGAAAAACTGTTTTTT.